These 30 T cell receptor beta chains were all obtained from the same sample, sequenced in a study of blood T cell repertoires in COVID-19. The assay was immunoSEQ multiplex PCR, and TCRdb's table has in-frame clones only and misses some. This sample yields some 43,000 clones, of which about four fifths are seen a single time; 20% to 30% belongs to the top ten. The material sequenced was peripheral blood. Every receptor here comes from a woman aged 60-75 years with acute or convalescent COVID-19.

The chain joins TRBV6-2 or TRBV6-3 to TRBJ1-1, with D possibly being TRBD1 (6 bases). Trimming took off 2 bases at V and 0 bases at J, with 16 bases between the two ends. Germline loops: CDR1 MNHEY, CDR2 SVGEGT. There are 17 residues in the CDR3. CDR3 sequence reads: CASSYATGQPMNTEAFF. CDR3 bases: TGTGCCAGCAGTTACGCCACAGGGCAACCAATGAACACTGAAGCTTTCTTT.

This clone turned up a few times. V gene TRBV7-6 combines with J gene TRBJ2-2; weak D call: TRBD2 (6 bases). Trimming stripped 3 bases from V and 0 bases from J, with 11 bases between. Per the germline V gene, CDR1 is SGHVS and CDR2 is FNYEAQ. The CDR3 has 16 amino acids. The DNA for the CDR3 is TGTGCCAGCAGCTTGCTCGCGGGGCCGAACACCGGGGAGCTGTTTTTT. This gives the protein CASSLLAGPNTGELFF.

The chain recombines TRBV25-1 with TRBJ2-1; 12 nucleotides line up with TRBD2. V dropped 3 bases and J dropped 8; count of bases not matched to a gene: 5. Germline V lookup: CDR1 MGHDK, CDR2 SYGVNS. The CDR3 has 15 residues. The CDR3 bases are TGTGCCAGCAGTGACCCTAGCGGGGGGGCCGATGAGCAGTTCTTC. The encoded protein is CASSDPSGGADEQFF.

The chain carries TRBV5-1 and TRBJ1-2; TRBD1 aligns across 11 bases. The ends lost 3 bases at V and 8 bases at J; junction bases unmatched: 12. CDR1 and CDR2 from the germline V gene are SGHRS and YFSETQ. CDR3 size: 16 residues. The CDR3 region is CASSWSLGQGAPGYTF. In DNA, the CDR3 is TGCGCCAGCAGCTGGTCGCTCGGACAGGGGGCGCCCGGCTACACCTTC.

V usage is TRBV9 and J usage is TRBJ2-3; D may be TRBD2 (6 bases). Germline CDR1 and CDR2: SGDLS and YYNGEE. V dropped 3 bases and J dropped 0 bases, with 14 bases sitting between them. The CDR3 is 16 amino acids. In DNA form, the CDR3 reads TGTGCCAGCAGCGCGCTCGGACTACCCAGCACAGATACGCAGTATTTT. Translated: CASSALGLPSTDTQYF. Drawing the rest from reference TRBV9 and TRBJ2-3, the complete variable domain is DSGVTQTPKHLITATGQRVTLRCSPRSGDLSVYWYQQSLDQGLQFLIQYYNGEERAKGNILERFSAQQFPDLHSELNLSSLELGDSALYFCASSALGLPSTDTQYFGPGTRLTVL.

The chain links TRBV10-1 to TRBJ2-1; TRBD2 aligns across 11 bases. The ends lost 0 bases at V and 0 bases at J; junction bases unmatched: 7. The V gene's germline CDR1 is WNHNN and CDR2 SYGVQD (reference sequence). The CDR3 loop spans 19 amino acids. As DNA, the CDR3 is TGCGCCAGCAGTGAGTCCCTAGCGGGGGGCCCTAGCTCCTACAATGAGCAGTTCTTC. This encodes CASSESLAGGPSSYNEQFF.

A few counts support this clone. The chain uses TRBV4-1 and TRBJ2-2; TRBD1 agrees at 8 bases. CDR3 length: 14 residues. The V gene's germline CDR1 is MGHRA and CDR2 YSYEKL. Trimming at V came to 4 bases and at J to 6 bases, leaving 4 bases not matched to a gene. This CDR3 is CASSRVTGAGELFF. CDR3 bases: TGCGCCAGCAGCCGGGTGACAGGGGCCGGGGAGCTGTTTTTT.

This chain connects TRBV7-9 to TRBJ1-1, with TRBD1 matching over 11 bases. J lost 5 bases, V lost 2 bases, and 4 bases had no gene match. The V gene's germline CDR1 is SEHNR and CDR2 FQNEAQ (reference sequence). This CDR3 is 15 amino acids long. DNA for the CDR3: TGTGCCAGCAGCTTAAACGGACAGGGGGCGACTGAAGCTTTCTTT. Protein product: CASSLNGQGATEAFF. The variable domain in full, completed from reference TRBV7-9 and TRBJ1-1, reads DTGVSQNPRHKITKRGQNVTFRCDPISEHNRLYWYRQTLGQGPEFLTYFQNEAQLEKSRLLSDRFSAERPKGSFSTLEIQRTEQGDSAMYLCASSLNGQGATEAFFGQGTRLTVV.

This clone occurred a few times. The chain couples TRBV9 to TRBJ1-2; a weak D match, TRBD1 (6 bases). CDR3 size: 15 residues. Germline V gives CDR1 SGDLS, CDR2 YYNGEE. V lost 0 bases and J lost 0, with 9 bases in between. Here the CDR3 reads CASSVGQVSNYGYTF. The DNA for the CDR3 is TGTGCCAGCAGCGTAGGACAGGTGTCTAACTATGGCTACACCTTC.

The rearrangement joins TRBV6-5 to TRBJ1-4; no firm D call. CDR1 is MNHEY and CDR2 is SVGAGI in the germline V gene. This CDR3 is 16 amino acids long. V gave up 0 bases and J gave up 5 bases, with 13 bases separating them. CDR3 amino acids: CASSYSSVSLNEKLFF. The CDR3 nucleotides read TGTGCCAGCAGTTACTCGAGTGTCTCCCTCAATGAAAAACTGTTTTTT.

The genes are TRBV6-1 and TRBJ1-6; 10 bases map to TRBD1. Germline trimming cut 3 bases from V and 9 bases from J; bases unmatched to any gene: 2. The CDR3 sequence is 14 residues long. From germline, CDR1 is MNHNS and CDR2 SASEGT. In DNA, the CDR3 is TGTGCCAGCAGTGAGACAGGGGGCCGTTCACCCCTCCACTTT. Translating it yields CASSETGGRSPLHF.

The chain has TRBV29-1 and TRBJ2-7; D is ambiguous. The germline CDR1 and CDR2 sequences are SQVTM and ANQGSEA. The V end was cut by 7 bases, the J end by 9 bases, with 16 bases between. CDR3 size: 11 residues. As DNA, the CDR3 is TGCAGCGGCGCCTTGCCTGATGGGCAGTACTTC. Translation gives CSGALPDGQYF.

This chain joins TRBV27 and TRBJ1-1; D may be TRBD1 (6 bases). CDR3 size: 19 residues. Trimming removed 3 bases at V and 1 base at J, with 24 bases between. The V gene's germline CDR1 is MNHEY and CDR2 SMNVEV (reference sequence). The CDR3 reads CASSLSPRFLGGGNTEAFF. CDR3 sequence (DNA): TGTGCCAGCAGTTTGTCCCCCAGATTTCTAGGGGGGGGGAACACTGAAGCTTTCTTT.

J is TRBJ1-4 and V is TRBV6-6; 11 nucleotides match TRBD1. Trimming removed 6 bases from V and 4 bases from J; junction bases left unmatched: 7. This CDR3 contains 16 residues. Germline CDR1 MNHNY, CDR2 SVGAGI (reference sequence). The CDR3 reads CASSHPDRGLNEKLFF. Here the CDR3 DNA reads TGTGCCAGCAGCCACCCGGACAGGGGGCTTAATGAAAAACTGTTTTTT.

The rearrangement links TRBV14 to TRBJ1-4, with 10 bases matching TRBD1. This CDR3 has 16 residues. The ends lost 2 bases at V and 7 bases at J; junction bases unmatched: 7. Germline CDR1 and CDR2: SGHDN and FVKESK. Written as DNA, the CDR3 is TGTGCCAGCAGCCAACTCGGGACAGGGGTGGGTGAAAAACTGTTTTTT. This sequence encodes CASSQLGTGVGEKLFF.

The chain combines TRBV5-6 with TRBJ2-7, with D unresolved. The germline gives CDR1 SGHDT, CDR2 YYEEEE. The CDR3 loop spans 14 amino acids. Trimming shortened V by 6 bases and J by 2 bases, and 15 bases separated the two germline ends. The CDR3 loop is CASTKSQATYEQYF. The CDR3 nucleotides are TGTGCCAGCACCAAGTCCCAGGCCACCTACGAGCAGTACTTC. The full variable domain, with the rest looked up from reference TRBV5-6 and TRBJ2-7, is DAGVTQSPTHLIKTRGQQVTLRCSPKSGHDTVSWYQQALGQGPQFIFQYYEEEERQRGNFPDRFSGHQFPNYSSELNVNALLLGDSALYLCASTKSQATYEQYFGPGTRLTVT.

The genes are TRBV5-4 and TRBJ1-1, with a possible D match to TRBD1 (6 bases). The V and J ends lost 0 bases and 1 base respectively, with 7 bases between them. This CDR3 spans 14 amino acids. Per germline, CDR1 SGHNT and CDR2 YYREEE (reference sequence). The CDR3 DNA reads TGTGCCAGCAGCTTGGGGGGGCGGAACACTGAAGCTTTCTTT. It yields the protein CASSLGGRNTEAFF.

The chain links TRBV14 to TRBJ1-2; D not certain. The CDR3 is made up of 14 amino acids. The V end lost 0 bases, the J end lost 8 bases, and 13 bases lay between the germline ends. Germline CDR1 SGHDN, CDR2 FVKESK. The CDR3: CASSQDVSERGYTF. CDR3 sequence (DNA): TGTGCCAGCAGCCAAGATGTAAGTGAGCGCGGCTACACCTTC.

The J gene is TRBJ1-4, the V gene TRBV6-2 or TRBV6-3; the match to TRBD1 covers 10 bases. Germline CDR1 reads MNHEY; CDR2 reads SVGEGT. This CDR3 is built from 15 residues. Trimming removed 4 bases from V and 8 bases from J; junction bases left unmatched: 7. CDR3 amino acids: CASSLWTGGLEKLFF. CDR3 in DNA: TGTGCCAGCAGTTTGTGGACAGGGGGTTTGGAAAAACTGTTTTTT.

The CDR3 sequence: CASSLGPGIETEAFF. The CDR3, as DNA: TGCGCCAGCAGCTTGGGGCCAGGGATAGAAACTGAAGCTTTCTTT. The chain couples TRBV5-1 to TRBJ1-1; the D gene is possibly TRBD1 (5 bases). The CDR3 length is 15 residues. V lost 0 bases and J 5 bases, leaving 14 bases between the germline ends. Germline CDR1 SGHRS, CDR2 YFSETQ.

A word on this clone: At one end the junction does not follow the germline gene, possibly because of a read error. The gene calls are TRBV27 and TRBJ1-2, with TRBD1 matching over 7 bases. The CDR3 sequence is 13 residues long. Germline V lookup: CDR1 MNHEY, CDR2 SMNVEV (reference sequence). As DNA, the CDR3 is TGTGCCACCAGTCGACAGGGCCGCTATGGCTACACCTTC. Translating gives CATSRQGRYGYTF.

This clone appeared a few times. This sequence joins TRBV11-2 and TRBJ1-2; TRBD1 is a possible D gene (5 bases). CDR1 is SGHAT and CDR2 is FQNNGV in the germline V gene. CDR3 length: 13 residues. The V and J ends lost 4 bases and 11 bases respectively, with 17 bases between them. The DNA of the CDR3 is TGTGCCAGCAGCTCCGTCGGGGGTTTTGGTTACACCTTC. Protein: CASSSVGGFGYTF. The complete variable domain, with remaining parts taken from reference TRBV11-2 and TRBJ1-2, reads EAGVAQSPRYKIIEKRQSVAFWCNPISGHATLYWYQQILGQGPKLLIQFQNNGVVDDSQLPKDRFSAERLKGVDSTLKIQPAKLEDSAVYLCASSSVGGFGYTFGSGTRLTVV.

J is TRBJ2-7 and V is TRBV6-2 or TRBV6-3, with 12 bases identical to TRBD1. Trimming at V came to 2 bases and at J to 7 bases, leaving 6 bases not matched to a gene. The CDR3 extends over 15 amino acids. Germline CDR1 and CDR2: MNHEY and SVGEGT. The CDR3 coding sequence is TGTGCCAGCAGTTACCCGGGACAGGGGGCGGGAGAGCAGTACTTC. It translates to CASSYPGQGAGEQYF.

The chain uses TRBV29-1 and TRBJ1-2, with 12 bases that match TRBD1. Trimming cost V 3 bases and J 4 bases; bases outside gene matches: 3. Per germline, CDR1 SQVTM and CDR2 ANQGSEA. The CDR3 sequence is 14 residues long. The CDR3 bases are TGCAGCGTTGACGGGACAGGGGGCGGCTATGGCTACACCTTC. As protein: CSVDGTGGGYGYTF. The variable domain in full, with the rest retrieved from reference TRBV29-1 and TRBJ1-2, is SAVISQKPSRDICQRGTSLTIQCQVDSQVTMMFWYRQQPGQSLTLIATANQGSEATYESGFVIDKFPISRPNLTFSTLTVSNMSPEDSSIYLCSVDGTGGGYGYTFGSGTRLTVV.

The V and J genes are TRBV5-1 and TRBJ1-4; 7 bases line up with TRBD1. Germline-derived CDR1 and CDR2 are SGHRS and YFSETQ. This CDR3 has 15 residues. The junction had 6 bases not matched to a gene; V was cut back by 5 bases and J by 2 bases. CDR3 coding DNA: TGCGCCAGCAGTTCCGACAGGGATACTAATGAAAAACTGTTTTTT. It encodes CASSSDRDTNEKLFF.

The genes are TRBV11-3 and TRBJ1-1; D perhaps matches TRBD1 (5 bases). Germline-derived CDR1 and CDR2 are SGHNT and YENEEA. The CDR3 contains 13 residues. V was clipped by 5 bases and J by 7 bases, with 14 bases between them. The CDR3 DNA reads TGTGCCAGCAGCCCTCCGGGGGGGGGTGAAGCTTTCTTT. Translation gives CASSPPGGGEAFF.

CDR3 protein: CASSYRKLAGGEQYF. In DNA, the CDR3 is TGTGCCAGCAGTTACCGGAAATTAGCGGGGGGTGAGCAGTACTTC. The chain uses TRBV6-5 and TRBJ2-7, with 10 bases fitting TRBD2. V shed 2 bases, J shed 7 bases, and the junction held 8 bases outside the gene matches. The V gene's germline CDR1 is MNHEY and CDR2 SVGAGI. The CDR3 is made up of 15 amino acids.

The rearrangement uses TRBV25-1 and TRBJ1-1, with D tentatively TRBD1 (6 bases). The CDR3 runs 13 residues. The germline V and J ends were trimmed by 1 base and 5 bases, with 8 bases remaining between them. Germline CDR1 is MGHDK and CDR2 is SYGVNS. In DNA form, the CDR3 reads TGTGCCAGCAGTGAATTGAGGGGGACTGAAGCTTTCTTT. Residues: CASSELRGTEAFF.

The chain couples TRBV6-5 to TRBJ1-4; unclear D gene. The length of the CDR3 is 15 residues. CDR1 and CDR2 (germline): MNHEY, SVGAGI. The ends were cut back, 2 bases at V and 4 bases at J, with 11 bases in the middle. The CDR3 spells CASSYGQASNEKLFF. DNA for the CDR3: TGTGCCAGCAGTTACGGGCAGGCCAGTAATGAAAAACTGTTTTTT.

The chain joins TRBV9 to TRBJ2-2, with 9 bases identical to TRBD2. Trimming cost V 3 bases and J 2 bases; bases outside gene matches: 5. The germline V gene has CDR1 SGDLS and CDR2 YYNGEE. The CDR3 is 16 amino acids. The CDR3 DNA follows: TGTGCCAGCAGCGCGGGGGGACTAGCCAACACCGGGGAGCTGTTTTTT. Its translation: CASSAGGLANTGELFF.